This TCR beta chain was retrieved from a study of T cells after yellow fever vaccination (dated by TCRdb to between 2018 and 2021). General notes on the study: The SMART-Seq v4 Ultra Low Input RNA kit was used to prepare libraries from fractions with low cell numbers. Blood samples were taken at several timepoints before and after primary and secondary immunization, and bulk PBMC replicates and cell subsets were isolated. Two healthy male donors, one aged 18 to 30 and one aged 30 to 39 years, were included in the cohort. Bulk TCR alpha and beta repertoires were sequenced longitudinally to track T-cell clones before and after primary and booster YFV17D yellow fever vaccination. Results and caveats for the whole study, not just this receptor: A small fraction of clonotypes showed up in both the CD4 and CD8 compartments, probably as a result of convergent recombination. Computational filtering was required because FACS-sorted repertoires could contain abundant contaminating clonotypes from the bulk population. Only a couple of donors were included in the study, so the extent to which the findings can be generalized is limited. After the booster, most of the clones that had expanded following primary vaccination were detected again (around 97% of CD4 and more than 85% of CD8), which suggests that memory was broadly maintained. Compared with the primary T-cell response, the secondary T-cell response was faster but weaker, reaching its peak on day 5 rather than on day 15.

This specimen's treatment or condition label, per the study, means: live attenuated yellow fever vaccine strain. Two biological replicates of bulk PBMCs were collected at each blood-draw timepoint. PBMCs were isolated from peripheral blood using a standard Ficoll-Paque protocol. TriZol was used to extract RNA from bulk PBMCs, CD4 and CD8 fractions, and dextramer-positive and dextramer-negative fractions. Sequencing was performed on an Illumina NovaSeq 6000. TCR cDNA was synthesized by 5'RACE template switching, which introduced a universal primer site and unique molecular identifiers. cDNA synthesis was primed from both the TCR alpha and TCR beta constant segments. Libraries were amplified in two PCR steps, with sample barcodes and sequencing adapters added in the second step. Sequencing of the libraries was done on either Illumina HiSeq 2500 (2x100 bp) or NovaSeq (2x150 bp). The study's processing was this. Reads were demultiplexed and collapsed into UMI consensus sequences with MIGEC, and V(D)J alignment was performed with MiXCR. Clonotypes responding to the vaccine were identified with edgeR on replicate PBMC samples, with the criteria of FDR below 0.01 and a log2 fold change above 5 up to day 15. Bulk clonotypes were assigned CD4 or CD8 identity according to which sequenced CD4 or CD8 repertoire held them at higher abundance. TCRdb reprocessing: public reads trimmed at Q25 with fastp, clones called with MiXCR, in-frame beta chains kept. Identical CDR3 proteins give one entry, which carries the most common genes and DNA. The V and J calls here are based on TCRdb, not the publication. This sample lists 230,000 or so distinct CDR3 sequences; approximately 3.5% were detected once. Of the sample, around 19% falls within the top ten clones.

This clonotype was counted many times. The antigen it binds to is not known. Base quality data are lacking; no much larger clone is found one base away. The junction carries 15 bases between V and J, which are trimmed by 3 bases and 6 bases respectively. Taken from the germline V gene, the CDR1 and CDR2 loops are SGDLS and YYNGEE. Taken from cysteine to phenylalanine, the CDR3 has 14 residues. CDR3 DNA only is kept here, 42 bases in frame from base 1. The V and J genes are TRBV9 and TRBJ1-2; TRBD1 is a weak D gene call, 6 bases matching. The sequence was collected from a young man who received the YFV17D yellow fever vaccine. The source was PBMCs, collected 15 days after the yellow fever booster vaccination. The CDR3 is CASSGSTGFDGYTF. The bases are TGTGCCAGCAGCGGATCCACAGGGTTCGATGGCTACACCTTC.